This record looks at one T cell receptor (beta chain) sequence and its context. V was pared by 3 bases and J by 4 bases, with 17 bases between. Looked up from germline, CDR1 is SGHNT and CDR2 is YYREEE (reference sequence). There are 16 residues in the CDR3. These data originate in a study of blood T cell repertoires in COVID-19. Seattle participants joined during active infection and were tracked over time. Repertoires were generated with immunoSEQ multiplex PCR, while TCRdb's copy carries only in-frame clones and drops some. The data show about 250,000 clones, around 88% seen once. The TCR sequence derives from a young woman with COVID-19, enrolled during active disease. The sample consisted of peripheral blood. The chain combines TRBV5-4 with TRBJ2-1; D is possibly TRBD1 (6 bases). The CDR3 loop reads CASSSREGVGYNEQFF. The CDR3 nucleotides read TGTGCCAGCAGCTCCAGAGAGGGGGTAGGGTACAATGAGCAGTTCTTC. The full variable domain, completed using reference TRBV5-4 and TRBJ2-1, is ETGVTQSPTHLIKTRGQQVTLRCSSQSGHNTVSWYQQALGQGPQFIFQYYREEENGRGNFPPRFSGLQFPNYSSELNVNALELDDSALYLCASSSREGVGYNEQFFGPGTRLTVL.